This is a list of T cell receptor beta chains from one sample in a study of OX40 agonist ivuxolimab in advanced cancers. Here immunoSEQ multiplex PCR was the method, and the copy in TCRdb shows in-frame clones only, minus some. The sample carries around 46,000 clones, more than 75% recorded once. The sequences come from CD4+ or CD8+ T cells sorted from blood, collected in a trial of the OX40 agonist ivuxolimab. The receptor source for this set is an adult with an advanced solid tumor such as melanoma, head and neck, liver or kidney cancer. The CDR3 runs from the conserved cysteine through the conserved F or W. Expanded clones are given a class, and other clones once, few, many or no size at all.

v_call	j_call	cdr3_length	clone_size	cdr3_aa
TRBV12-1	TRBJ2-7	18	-	CASSFADLQGISPYEQYF
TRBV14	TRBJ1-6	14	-	CATPPGLLNSPLHF
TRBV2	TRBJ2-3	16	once	CASRGTSGGLTDTQYF
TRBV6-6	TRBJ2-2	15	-	CASSYNKPNTGELFF
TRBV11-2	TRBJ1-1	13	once	CAISGQGRTEAFF
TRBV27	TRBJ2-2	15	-	CASSSNRDFTGELFF
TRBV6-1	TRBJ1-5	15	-	CASSRWGGENQPQHF
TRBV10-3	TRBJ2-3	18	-	CAISESTRGGASTDTQYF
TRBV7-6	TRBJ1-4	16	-	CASSLPRGQSNEKLFF
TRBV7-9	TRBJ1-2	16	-	CASSLDRGTPNYGYTF
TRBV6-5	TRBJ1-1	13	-	CASKKGQGSQAFF
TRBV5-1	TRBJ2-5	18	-	CASSLGTTSGQFQETQYF
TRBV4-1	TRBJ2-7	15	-	CASSQKGEGLYEQYF
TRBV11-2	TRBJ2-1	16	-	CASSLPAGGSYNEQFF
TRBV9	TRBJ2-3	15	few	CASSQTGTTTDTQYF
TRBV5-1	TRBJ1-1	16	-	CASSWGQGLGSTEAFF
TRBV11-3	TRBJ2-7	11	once	CASSLEYEQYF
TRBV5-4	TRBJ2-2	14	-	CASRVQGGTGELFF
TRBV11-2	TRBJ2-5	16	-	CASSSPGTGIQETQYF
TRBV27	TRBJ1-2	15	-	CASSERGMANYGYTF
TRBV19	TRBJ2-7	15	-	CASSMSRDGTYEQYF
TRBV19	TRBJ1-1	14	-	CASSPTDVNTEAFF
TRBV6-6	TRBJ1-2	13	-	CASSLYRNYGYTF
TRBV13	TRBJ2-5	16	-	CASSLTLAPIGETQYF
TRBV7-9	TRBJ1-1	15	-	CASSSSGSLNTEAFF
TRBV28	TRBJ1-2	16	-	CASSLKVSGVGYGYTF
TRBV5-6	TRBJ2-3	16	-	CASSLVLAGVKDTQYF
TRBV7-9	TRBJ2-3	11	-	CATTAGYTQYF
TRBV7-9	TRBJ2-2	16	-	CASSPRDRAHTGELFF
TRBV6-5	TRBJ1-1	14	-	CASSPTQGRPEAFF
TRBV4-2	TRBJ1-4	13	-	CASSQGPNEKLFF
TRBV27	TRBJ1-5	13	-	CASSPKGNQPQHF
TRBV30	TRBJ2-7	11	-	CAWTTGPEQYF
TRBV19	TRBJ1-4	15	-	CASSSYVDAGGKLFF
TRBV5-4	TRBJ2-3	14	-	CASSLEGGADTQYF
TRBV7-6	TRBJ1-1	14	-	CASSLTGGRDEAFF
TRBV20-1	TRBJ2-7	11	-	CSARDPYEQYF
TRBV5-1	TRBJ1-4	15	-	CASSPYRDSDEKLFF